This T cell receptor (beta chain) was captured by sequencing in a study of shared clonotypes between healthy human individuals. Profiled with immunoSEQ multiplex PCR; TCRdb holds only in-frame clones, not every one. The sample lists about 2.4 million clones, around nine tenths occurring once. The V end was cut by 2 bases, the J end by 7 bases, with 2 bases between. The CDR3 has 10 amino acids. Germline-derived CDR1 and CDR2 are MNHNS and SASEGT. This receptor was taken from a man between 18 and 35 years old in good health. The sample was naive CD4+ T cells sorted from blood. Indicated subset: CD45RA+ positively selected. The chain recombines TRBV6-1 with TRBJ1-2; D remains unclear. As DNA, the CDR3 is TGTGCCAGCAGTGAACCTGGCTACACCTTC. Its protein is CASSEPGYTF.